The 15 T cell receptor beta chains presented below share a single source sample, sequenced in a study of CXCR3-negative and CXCR3-positive naive CD8 T cells. Study-level points and caveats: Naive cells that were CXCR3-positive had more hydrophobic TRB CDR3s (compared with CXCR3-negative naive cells).

The antigens of these receptors remain unknown. UMI-labeled 5' RACE yielded the TRB cDNA libraries. After re-calling the 5' RACE reads, TCRdb lists one entry per CDR3 protein, DNA absent. This repertoire includes some 85,000 distinct CDR3 sequences. The sequenced sample consisted of naive CXCR3+ CD8+ T cells from blood. This sample's subset: CD45RO-CCR7+CD27+CD95- naive CD8+ T cells expressing CXCR3 (TNR3+). These TCRs come from a human donor in good health. Some clones in this sample may be carry-over from other donors' samples.

The chain joins TRBV10-3 to TRBJ2-7; the D call of TRBD2 rests on TCRdb alone, since no DNA is present to check it. CDR1 is ENHRY and CDR2 is SYGVKD in the germline V gene. CDR3 length equals 13 residues. CDR3 amino acids: CASGREDDYEQYF.

The rearrangement links TRBV27 to TRBJ1-2. The CDR3 sequence is 11 residues long. Germline values: CDR1 MNHEY, CDR2 SMNVEV (reference sequence). CDR3 protein: CASGDWAGYTF.

CDR3 protein: CASSQDFEQPQHF. The rearrangement joins TRBV4-1 to TRBJ1-5. In germline, CDR1 is MGHRA, CDR2 YSYEKL. The CDR3 has 13 residues.

The chain combines TRBV12-3 or TRBV12-4 with TRBJ1-1. The CDR3 totals 13 residues. CDR3 residues: CASSFGVGTEAFF.

V and J are TRBV2 and TRBJ2-1; the D gene TCRdb calls, TRBD1, cannot be checked with no DNA. This CDR3 has 13 residues. The germline V gene has CDR1 SNHLY and CDR2 FYNNEI. CDR3 in amino acids: CASRPGQGDEQFF.

This chain uses TRBV5-1 with TRBJ2-1. The CDR3 has 12 residues. Per the germline V gene, CDR1 is SGHRS and CDR2 is YFSETQ. The CDR3 here is CASSQTEREQFF.

V is TRBV29-1 and J is TRBJ2-7; TCRdb gives TRBD1 as the D gene, but with no DNA this cannot be confirmed. The CDR3 totals 14 residues. CDR1 and CDR2 (germline): SQVTM, ANQGSEA. The chain's CDR3 is CSVSPGQIGYEQYF.

The CDR3 loop reads CASSPLGGRTDTQYF. The chain recombines TRBV5-5 with TRBJ2-3; TCRdb indicates TRBD1, and absent DNA this call remains unverified. CDR1 and CDR2 (germline): SGHKS, YYEKEE (reference sequence). This CDR3 spans 15 amino acids.

The CDR3 is CASSPREGATYNEQFF. V is TRBV27 and J is TRBJ2-1; absent DNA, TCRdb's TRBD1 call cannot be checked. Germline loops: CDR1 MNHEY, CDR2 SMNVEV (reference sequence). This CDR3 has 16 amino acids.

This chain uses TRBV27 with TRBJ2-1. CDR1 is MNHEY and CDR2 is SMNVEV in the germline V gene (reference sequence). The CDR3 loop spans 16 amino acids. CDR3 in amino acids: CASSLYYPSSDNEQFF.

This chain joins TRBV28 and TRBJ1-2; TCRdb indicates TRBD1, and absent DNA this call remains unverified. This CDR3 spans 14 amino acids. The germline V gene encodes CDR1 MDHEN and CDR2 SYDVKM. The chain's CDR3 is CASSPGGTNYGYTF.

The CDR3 protein is CSVEDARGSPDTQYF. The V call is TRBV29-1, the J call TRBJ2-3; checking the TCRdb D call of TRBD1 is not possible without DNA. CDR3 length: 15 amino acids. Germline assignment: CDR1 SQVTM and CDR2 ANQGSEA.

The CDR3 sequence is CASSPPGGGNQPQHF. The chain uses TRBV28 and TRBJ1-5; absent DNA, TCRdb's TRBD1 call cannot be checked. Germline-derived CDR1 and CDR2 are MDHEN and SYDVKM. CDR3 length: 15 amino acids.

This chain joins TRBV28 and TRBJ2-7; the D call of TRBD1 rests on TCRdb alone, since no DNA is present to check it. Germline CDR1 MDHEN, CDR2 SYDVKM. The length of the CDR3 is 14 residues. This CDR3 is CASARTVMSYEQYF.

This chain joins TRBV7-9 and TRBJ2-1; TCRdb lists TRBD1, though no DNA is available to test this call. The CDR3 runs 15 residues. CDR1 SEHNR and CDR2 FQNEAQ come from the germline V gene (reference sequence). This chain's CDR3 is CASSPAGTVYNEQFF.